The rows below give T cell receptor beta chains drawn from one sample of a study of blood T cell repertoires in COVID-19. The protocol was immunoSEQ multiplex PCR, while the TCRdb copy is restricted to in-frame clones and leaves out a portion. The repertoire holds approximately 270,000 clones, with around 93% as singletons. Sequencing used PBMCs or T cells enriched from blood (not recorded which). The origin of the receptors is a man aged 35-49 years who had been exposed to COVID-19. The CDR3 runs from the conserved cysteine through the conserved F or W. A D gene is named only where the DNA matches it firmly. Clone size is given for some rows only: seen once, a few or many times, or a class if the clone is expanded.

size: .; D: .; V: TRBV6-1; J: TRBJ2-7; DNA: TGTGCCAGCAGTGACAGGGGCGAGCAGTACTTC; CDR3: CASSDRGEQYF
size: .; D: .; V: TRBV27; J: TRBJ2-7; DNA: TGTGCCAGCAGTTCTTTCGCACCCTCAGGGGCTCAGCACGAGCAGTACTTC; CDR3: CASSSFAPSGAQHEQYF
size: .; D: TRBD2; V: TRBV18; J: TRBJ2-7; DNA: TGTGCCAGCTCACTGGGACTAGCAAGCGAGCAGTACTTC; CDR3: CASSLGLASEQYF
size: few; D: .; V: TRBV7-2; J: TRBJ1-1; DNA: TGTGCCAGCAGCTATCTAACAGGGATGAACACTGAAGCTTTCTTT; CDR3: CASSYLTGMNTEAFF
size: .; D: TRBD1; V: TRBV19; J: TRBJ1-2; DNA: TGTGCCGCATTCGGGACAGCTGGCTACACCTTC; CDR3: CAAFGTAGYTF
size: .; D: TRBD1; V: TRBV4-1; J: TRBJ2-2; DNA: TGCGCCAGCAGCCAAGTTTTTACAGGGGCGATCACCGGGGAGCTGTTTTTT; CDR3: CASSQVFTGAITGELFF
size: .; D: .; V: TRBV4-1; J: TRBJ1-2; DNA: TGCGCCAGCAGCCAAGTAGGGGTCTCTAACTATGGCTACACCTTC; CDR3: CASSQVGVSNYGYTF
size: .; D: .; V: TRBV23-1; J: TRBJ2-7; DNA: TGCGCCAGCAGTCAAGACACCTACGAGCAGTACTTC; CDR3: CASSQDTYEQYF
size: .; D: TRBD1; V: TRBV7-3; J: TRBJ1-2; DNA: TGTGCCAGCAGCTCCGGGACAGGGAGCTACACCTTT; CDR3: CASSSGTGSYTF
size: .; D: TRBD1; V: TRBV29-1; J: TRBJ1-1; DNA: TGCAGCGTTGGGCCGGACAGGGTGACCCACACTGAAGCTTTCTTT; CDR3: CSVGPDRVTHTEAFF
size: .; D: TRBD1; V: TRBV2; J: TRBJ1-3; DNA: TGTGCCAGCAGTGAAGGGGGGACAGCCTCTGGAAACACCATATATTTT; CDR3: CASSEGGTASGNTIYF
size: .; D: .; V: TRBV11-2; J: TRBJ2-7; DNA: TGTGCCAGCAGCCAACATTTCTACGAGCAGTACTTC; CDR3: CASSQHFYEQYF
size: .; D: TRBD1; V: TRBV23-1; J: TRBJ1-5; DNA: TGCGCCCTCGACAGGGATGTAAGCAATCAGCCCCAGCATTTT; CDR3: CALDRDVSNQPQHF
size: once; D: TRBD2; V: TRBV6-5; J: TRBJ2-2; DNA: TGTGCCAGCAGCCGAAGCGGGAGTGTTGCCGGGGAGCTGTTTTTT; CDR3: CASSRSGSVAGELFF
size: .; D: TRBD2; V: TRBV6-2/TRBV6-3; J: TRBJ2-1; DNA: TGTGCCAGCAGTTACGATGAGACGGGACTAGCGGGAGTAGAGTCCTACAATGAGCAGTTCTTC; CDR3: CASSYDETGLAGVESYNEQFF
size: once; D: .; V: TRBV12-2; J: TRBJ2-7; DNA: TGTGCAAGTCGCTTAATCCGTTTTGCCGCGGGACCTACCTACGAGCAGTACTTC; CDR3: CASRLIRFAAGPTYEQYF
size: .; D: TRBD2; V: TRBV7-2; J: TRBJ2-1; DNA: TGTGCCAGCAGCTCACCTATGACTAGAGCGGGAGGGCCCTCTAATGAGCAGTTCTTC; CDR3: CASSSPMTRAGGPSNEQFF
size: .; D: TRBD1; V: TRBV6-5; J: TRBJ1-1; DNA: TGTGCCAGCCATGTAGGGGGCCTAGGTGAAGCTTTCTTT; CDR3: CASHVGGLGEAFF
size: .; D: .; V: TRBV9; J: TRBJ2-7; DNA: TGTGCCAGCAGCGTAGACTGGGAACGGGGCGAGCAGTACTTC; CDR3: CASSVDWERGEQYF
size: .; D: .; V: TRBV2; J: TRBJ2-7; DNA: TGTGCCAGCAGATCCCCCAGGGGTGGGTCCTACGAGCAGTACTTC; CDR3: CASRSPRGGSYEQYF
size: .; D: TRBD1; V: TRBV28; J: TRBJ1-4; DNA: TGTGCCAGCAGGTCACAGGGGGGGGAAAAACTGTTTTTT; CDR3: CASRSQGGEKLFF
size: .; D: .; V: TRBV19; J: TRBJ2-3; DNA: TGTGCCAGTAGTCTTGCGGGAACTAGCACAGATACGCAGTATTTT; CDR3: CASSLAGTSTDTQYF
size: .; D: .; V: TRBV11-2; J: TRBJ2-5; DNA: TGTGCCAGCAGCTTAGTCGGGGAGACCCAGTACTTC; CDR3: CASSLVGETQYF
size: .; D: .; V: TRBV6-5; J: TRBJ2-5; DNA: TGTGCCAGCCTACAAGAGACCCAGTACTTC; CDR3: CASLQETQYF
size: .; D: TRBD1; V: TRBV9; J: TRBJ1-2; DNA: TGTGCCAGCAGCGCCGACAGGGGGCACGGCTACACCTTC; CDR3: CASSADRGHGYTF
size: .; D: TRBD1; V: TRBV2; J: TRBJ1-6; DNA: TGTGCCACTACAGGGGGGACGGGCAATTCACCCCTCCACTTT; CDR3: CATTGGTGNSPLHF
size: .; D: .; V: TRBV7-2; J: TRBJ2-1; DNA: TGTGCCAGCAGCTCCCTCCCCGGGACGGTAAGGGGAGGTGAGCAGTTCTTC; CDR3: CASSSLPGTVRGGEQFF
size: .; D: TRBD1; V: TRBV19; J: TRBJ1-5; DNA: TGTGCCAGTAGTTCCGAGTCGTACTGGACAGGGGGAATCAGTCAGCCCCAGCATTTT; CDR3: CASSSESYWTGGISQPQHF
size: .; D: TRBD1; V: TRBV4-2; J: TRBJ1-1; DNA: TGTGCCAGCAGCCAAGGACAGGGGGACACTGAAGCTTTCTTT; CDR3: CASSQGQGDTEAFF
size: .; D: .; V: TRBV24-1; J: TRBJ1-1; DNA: TGTGCCACCAGTCGGAGTCTGCGCGTGAACACTGAAGCTTTCTTT; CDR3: CATSRSLRVNTEAFF
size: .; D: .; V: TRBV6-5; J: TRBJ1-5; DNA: TGTGCCAGCAGCGGAACGACAGCTTTCAATCAGCCCCAGCATTTT; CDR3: CASSGTTAFNQPQHF
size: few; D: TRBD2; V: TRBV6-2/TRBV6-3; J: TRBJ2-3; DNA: TGTGCCAGCAGTTACACCAGCGGGAACTCAGATACGCAGTATTTT; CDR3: CASSYTSGNSDTQYF
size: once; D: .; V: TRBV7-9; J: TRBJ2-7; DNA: TGTGCCAGCAGCTTAAGGACAATCCTCCACGAGCAGTACTTC; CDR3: CASSLRTILHEQYF
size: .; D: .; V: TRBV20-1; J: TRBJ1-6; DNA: TGCAGTGCTAATGAAGGACAGCCCAATTCACCCCTCCACTTT; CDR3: CSANEGQPNSPLHF
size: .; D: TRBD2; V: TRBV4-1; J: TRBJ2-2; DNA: TGCGCCAGCAGCCAGCGGGAGGGCCAACCCGGGGAGCTGTTTTTT; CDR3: CASSQREGQPGELFF
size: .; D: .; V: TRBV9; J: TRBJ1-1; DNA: TGTGCCAGCAGCTCCGCCAGTACCATGAACACTGAAGCTTTCTTT; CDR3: CASSSASTMNTEAFF
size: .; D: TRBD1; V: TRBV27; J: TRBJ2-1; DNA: TGTGCCACCGGACAGGGAATCTACAATGAGCAGTTCTTC; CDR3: CATGQGIYNEQFF
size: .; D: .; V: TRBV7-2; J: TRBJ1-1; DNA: TGTGCCAGCAGCCGCTACCCCAAGGCTTTCTTT; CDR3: CASSRYPKAFF
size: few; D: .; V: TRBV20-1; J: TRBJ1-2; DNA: TGCAGTCAAGCTCAGGACTATGGCTACACCTTC; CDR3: CSQAQDYGYTF
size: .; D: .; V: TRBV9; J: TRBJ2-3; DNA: TGTGCCAGCAGCGTAAGCCTAGAGACAGATACGCAGTATTTT; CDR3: CASSVSLETDTQYF
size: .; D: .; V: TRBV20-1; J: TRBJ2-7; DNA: TGCAGTGCCCCGGGATGGGGCGAGCAGTACTTC; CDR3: CSAPGWGEQYF
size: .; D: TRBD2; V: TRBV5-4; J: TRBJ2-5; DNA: TGTGCCAGCAGCTTGGATGCTAGCGGGACCTTAGAGACCCAGTACTTC; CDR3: CASSLDASGTLETQYF
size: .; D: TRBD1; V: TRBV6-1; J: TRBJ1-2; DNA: TGTGCCAGCAGTGAAGCTATTGGACAGGGAATCTATGGCTACACCTTC; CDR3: CASSEAIGQGIYGYTF
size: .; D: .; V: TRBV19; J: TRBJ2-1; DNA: TGTGCCAGTAGAAACCCACTTATGACAGGCTACAATGAGCAGTTCTTC; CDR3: CASRNPLMTGYNEQFF
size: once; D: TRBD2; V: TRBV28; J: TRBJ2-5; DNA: TGTGCCAGCAGTTTCCGGGGGAGGGCCCCCTTGGAGACCCAGTACTTC; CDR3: CASSFRGRAPLETQYF